This TCR beta chain was sequenced during a study of blood T cell repertoires in COVID-19. The V gene end was trimmed by 3 bases and the J gene end by 3 bases; junction bases not matched to a gene: 3. Germline V gene lookup returns CDR1 KGHSH and CDR2 LQKENI. This CDR3 is 14 amino acids long. This table comes from immunoSEQ multiplex PCR, and its TCRdb copy is limited to in-frame clones, with some not included. The sample consists of over 100,000 clones, around 83% of them appearing once. The sequence came from a woman in her 30s who had recovered from COVID-19. The rearrangement joins TRBV18 to TRBJ2-7; 9 nucleotides align to TRBD1. Sequenced material: PBMCs or T cells enriched from blood (not recorded which). This chain's CDR3 is CASSPGTGRYEQYF. CDR3 nucleotides: TGTGCCAGCTCACCCGGGACAGGGCGCTACGAGCAGTACTTC.